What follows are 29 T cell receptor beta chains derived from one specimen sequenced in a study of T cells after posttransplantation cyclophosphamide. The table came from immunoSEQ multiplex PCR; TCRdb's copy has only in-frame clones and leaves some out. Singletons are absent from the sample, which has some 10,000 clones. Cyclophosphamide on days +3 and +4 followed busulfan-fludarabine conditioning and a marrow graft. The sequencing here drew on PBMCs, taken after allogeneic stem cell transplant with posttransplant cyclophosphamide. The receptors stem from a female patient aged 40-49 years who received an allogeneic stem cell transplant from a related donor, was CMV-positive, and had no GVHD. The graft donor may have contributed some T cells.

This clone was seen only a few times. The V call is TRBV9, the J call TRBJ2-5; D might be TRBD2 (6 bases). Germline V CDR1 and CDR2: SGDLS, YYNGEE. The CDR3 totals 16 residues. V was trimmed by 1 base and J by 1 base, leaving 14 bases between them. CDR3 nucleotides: TGTGCCAGCAGCGTAACCCCCTTGGGAGGCCAAGAGACCCAGTACTTC. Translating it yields CASSVTPLGGQETQYF.

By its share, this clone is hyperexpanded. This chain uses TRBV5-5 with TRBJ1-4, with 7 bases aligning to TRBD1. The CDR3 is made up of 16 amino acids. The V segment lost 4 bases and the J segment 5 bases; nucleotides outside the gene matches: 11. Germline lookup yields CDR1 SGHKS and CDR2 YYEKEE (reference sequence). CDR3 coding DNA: TGTGCCAGCAGCGCGGAGACGACAGGGATGAATGAAAAACTGTTTTTT. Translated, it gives CASSAETTGMNEKLFF.

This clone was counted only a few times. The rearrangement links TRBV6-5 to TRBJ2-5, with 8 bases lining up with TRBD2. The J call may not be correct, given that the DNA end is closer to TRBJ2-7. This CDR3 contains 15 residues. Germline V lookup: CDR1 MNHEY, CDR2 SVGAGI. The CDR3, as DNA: TGTGCCAGCAGTTACGAAGCGGGAGTTTACAACGAGCAGTACTTC. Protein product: CASSYEAGVYNEQYF.

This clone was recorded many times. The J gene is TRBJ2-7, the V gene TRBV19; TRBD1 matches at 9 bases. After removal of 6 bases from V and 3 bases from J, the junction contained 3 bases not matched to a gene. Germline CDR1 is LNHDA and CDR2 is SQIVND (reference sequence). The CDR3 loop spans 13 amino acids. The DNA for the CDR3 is TGTGCCAGTAGACAGGGGGCGGACTACGAGCAGTACTTC. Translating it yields CASRQGADYEQYF.

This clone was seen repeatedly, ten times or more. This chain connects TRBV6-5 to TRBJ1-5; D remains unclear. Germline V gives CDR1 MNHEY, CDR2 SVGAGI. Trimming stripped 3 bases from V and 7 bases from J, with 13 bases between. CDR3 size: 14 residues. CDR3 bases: TGTGCCAGCAGTTATGGAGGTGTCGGACAGCCCCAGCATTTT. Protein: CASSYGGVGQPQHF.

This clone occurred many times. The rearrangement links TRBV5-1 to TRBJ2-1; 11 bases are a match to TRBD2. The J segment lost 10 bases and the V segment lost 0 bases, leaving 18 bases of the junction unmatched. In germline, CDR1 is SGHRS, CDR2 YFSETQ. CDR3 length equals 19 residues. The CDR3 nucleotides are TGCGCCAGCAGCTTGGCCTTGAGACTAGCGGGACCGACACTCGTGGAGCAGTTCTTC. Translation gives CASSLALRLAGPTLVEQFF.

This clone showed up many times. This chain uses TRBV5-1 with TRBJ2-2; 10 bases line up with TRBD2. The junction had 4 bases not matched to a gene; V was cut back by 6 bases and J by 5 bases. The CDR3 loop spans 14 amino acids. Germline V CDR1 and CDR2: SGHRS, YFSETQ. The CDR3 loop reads CASKAGGPTGELFF. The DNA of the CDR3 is TGCGCCAGCAAAGCGGGAGGGCCGACCGGGGAGCTGTTTTTT. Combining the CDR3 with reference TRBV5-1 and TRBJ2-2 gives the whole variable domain KAGVTQTPRYLIKTRGQQVTLSCSPISGHRSVSWYQQTPGQGLQFLFEYFSETQRNKGNFPGRFSGRQFSNSRSEMNVSTLELGDSALYLCASKAGGPTGELFFGEGSRLTVL.

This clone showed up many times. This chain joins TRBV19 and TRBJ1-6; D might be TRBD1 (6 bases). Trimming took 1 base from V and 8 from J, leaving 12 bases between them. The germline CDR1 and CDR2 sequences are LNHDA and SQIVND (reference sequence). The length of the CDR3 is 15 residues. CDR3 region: CASSIAWGGHSPLHF. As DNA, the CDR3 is TGTGCCAGTAGTATAGCCTGGGGGGGCCATTCACCCCTCCACTTT.

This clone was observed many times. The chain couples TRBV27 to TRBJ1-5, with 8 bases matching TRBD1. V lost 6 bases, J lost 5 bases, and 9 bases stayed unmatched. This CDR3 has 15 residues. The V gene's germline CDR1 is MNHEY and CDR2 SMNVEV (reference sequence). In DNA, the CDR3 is TGTGCCAGCAGGGCGGGCAGGGGGCTGGATCAGCCCCAGCATTTT. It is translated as CASRAGRGLDQPQHF.

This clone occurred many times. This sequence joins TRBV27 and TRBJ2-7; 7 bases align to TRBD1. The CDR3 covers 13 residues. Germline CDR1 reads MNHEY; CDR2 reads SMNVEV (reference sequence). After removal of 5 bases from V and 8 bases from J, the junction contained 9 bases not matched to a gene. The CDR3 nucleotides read TGTGCCAGCAGTGAAATAGACAGGGTCCAGCAGTACTTC. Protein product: CASSEIDRVQQYF.

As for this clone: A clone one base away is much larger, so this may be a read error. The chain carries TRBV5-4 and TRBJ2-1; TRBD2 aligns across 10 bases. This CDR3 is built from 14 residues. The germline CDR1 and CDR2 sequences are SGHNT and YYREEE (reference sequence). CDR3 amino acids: CASSFLAGVEERFF. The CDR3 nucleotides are TGTGCCAGCAGCTTTCTAGCGGGAGTGGAAGAGCGGTTCTTC.

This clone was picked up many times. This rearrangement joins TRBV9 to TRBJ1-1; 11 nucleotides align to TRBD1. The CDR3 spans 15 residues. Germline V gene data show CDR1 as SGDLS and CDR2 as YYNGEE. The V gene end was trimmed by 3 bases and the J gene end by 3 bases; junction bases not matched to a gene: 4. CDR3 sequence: CASSAEGQGDTEAFF. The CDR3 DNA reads TGTGCCAGCAGCGCCGAGGGACAGGGGGACACTGAAGCTTTCTTT.

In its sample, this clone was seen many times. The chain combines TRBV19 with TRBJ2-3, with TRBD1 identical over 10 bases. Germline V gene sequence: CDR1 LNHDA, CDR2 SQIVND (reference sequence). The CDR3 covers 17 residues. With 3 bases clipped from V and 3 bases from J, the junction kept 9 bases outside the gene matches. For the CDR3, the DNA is TGTGCCAGTAGTATTTTTGAGAGGACAGGGGGAACAGATACGCAGTATTTT. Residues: CASSIFERTGGTDTQYF.

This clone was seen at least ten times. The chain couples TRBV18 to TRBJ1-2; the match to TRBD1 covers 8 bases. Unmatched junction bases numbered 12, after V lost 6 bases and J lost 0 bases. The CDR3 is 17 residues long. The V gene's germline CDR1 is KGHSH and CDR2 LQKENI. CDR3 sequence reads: CASSRQGAAETNYGYTF. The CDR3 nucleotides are TGTGCCAGCTCGCGGCAGGGGGCCGCGGAAACTAACTATGGCTACACCTTC.

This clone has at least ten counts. Written as DNA, the CDR3 is TGTGCCAGCAGCCAAGACCGGGACTACACCTACGAGCAGTACTTC. Translating gives CASSQDRDYTYEQYF. The chain is built from TRBV4-2 and TRBJ2-7, with 7 bases that match TRBD2. Germline V CDR1 and CDR2: LGHNA, YNFKEQ. This CDR3 is 15 amino acids long. V gave up 0 bases and J gave up 2 bases; unmatched junction bases: 4.

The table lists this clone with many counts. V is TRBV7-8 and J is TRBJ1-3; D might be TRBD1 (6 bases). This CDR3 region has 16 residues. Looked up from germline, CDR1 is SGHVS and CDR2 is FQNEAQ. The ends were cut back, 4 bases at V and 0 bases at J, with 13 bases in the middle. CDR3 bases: TGTGCCAGCAGCTCCTCGGGACACTTCTCTGGAAACACCATATATTTT. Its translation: CASSSSGHFSGNTIYF.

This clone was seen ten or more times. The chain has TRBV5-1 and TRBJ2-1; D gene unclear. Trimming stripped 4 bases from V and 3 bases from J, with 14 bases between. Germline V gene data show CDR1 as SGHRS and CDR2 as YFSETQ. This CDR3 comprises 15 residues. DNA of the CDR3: TGCGCCAGCAGCCCGACACTTTGGGTCTACAATGAGCAGTTCTTC. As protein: CASSPTLWVYNEQFF.

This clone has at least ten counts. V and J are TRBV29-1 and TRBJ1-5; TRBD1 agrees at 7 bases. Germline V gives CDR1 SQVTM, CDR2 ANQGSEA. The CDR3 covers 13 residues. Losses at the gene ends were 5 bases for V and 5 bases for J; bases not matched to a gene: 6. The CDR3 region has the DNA TGCAGCGTTTCTACAGGGGTGGATCAGCCCCAGCATTTT. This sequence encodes CSVSTGVDQPQHF.

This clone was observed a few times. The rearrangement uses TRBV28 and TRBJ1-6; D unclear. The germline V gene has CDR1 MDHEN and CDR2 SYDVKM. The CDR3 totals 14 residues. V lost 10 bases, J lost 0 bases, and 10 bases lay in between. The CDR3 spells CATTTSSYNSPLHF. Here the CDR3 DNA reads TGTGCCACCACTACTAGCTCCTATAATTCACCCCTCCACTTT.

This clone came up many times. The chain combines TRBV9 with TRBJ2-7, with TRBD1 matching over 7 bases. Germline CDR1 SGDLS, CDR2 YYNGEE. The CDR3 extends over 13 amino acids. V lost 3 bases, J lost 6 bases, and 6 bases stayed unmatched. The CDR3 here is CASSARGYSEQYF. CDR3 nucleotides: TGTGCCAGCAGCGCCAGGGGGTATAGCGAGCAGTACTTC.

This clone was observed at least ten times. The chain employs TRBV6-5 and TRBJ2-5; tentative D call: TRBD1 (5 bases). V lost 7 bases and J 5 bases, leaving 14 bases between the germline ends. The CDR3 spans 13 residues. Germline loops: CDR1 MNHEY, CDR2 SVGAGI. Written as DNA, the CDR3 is TGTGCCAGCATTGACAGCCGGCGGGAGACCCAGTACTTC. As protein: CASIDSRRETQYF.

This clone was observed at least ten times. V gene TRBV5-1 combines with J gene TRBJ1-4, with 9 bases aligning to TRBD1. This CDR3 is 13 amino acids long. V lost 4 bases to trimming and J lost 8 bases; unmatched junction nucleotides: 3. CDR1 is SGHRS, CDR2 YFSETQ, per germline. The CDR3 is CASSQGQGEKLFF. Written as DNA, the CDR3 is TGCGCCAGCAGCCAGGGACAGGGAGAAAAACTGTTTTTT.

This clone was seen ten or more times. The CDR3 DNA reads as TGTGCCAGCAGGAAACCGGGACTAGCGAATACAGATACGCAGTATTTT. Protein product: CASRKPGLANTDTQYF. The V and J genes are TRBV28 and TRBJ2-3, with TRBD2 identical over 10 bases. V dropped 6 bases and J dropped 3; count of bases not matched to a gene: 9. Germline assignment: CDR1 MDHEN and CDR2 SYDVKM. The CDR3 consists of 16 residues.

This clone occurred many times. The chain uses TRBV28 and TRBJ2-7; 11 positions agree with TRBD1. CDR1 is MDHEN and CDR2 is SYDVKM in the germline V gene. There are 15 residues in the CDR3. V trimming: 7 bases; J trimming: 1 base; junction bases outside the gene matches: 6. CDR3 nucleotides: TGTGCCAGCATCCGGACAGGGGGCGATTCCTACGAGCAGTACTTC. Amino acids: CASIRTGGDSYEQYF.

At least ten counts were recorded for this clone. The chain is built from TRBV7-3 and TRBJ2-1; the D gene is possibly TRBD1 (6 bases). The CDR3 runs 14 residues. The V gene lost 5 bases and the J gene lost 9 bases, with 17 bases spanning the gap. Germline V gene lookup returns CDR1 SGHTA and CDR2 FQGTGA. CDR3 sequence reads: CASSPGARGSEQFF. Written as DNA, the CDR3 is TGTGCCAGCAGCCCAGGGGCCCGGGGCAGTGAGCAGTTCTTC.

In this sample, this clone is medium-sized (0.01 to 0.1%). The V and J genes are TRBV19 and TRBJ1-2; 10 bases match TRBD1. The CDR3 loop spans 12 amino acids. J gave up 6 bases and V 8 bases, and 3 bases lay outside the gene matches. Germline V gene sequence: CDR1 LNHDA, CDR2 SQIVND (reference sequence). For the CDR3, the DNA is TGTGCCAGTCGGGACAGGGGAGATGGCTACACCTTC. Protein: CASRDRGDGYTF.

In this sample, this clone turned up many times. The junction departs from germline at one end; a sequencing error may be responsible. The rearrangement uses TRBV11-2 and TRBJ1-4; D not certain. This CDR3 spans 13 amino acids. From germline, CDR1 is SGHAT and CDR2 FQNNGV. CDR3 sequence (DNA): TGTGCCAGCAGCTTAGGTTCCGGAGGGTGGGTTATTTTT. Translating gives CASSLGSGGWVIF.

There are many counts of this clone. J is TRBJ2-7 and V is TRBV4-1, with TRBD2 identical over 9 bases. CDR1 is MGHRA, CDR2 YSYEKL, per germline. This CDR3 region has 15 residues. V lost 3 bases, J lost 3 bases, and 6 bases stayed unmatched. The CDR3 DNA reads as TGCGCCAGCAGCCAGGGACTAGCACGGGGCTACGAGCAGTACTTC. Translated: CASSQGLARGYEQYF.

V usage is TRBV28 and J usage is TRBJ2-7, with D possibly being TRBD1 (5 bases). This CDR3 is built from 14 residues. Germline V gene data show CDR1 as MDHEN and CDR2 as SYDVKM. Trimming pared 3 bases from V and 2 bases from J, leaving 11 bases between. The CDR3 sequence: CASSFPGMTYEQYF. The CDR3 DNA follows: TGTGCCAGCAGTTTTCCAGGGATGACCTACGAGCAGTACTTC.